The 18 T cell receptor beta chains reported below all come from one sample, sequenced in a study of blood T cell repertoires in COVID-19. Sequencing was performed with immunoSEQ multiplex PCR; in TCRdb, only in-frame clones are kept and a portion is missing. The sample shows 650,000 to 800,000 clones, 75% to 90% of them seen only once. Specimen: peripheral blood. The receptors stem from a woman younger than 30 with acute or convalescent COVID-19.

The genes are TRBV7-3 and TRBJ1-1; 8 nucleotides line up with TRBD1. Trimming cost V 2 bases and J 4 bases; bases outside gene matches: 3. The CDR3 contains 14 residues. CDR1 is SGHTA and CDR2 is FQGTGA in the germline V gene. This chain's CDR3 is CASSLDRGGTEAFF. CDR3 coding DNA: TGTGCCAGCAGCTTAGACAGGGGCGGCACTGAAGCTTTCTTT.

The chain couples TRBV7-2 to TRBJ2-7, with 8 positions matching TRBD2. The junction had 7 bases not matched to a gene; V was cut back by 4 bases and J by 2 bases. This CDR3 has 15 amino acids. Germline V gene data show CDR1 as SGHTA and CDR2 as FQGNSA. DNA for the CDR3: TGTGCCAGCAGCTCTTTCACTAGCGGCACCTACGAGCAGTACTTC. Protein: CASSSFTSGTYEQYF.

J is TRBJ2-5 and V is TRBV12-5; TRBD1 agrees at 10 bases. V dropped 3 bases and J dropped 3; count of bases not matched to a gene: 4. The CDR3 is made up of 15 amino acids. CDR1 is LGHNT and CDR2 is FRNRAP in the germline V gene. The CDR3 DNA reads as TGTGCTAGTGGTTTCCGGGACAGGGGAAAAGAGACCCAGTACTTC. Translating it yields CASGFRDRGKETQYF.

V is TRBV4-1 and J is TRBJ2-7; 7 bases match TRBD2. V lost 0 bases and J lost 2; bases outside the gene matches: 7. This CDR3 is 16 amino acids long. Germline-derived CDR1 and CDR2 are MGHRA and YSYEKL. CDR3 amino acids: CASSQDVGGTPYEQYF. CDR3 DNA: TGCGCCAGCAGCCAAGATGTGGGGGGGACCCCCTACGAGCAGTACTTC.

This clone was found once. The CDR3 sequence: CTSSQDRQGRPTEAFF. The CDR3 DNA is TGCACCAGCAGCCAAGACCGACAGGGCCGTCCCACTGAAGCTTTCTTT. This chain uses TRBV1 with TRBJ1-1; the DNA was not compared with TRBD1, the D call given in the table. TRBV1 is flagged as a pseudogene. This CDR3 contains 16 residues.

The CDR3 is CATSDALTGNTQYF. DNA of the CDR3: TGTGCCACCAGTGATGCCCTTACAGGGAATACGCAGTATTTT. The chain links TRBV24-1 to TRBJ2-3, with a tentative D call TRBD1 (6 bases). This CDR3 comprises 14 residues. V was pared by 3 bases and J by 7 bases, with 13 bases between. CDR1 is KGHDR and CDR2 is SFDVKD in the germline V gene.

CDR3 loop: CATSGTGPLSQPQHF. The DNA for the CDR3 is TGTGCCACCAGTGGGACAGGGCCGCTTAGTCAGCCCCAGCATTTT. V is TRBV24-1 and J is TRBJ1-5; 8 nucleotides align to TRBD1. Per the germline V gene, CDR1 is KGHDR and CDR2 is SFDVKD. CDR3 size: 15 residues. J was trimmed by 6 bases and V by 5 bases; bases with no gene match: 8.

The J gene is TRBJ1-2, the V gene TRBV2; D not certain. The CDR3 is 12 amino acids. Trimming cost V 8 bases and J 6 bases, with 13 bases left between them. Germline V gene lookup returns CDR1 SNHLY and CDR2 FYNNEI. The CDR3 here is CASAGSKDGYTF. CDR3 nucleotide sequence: TGTGCCAGCGCGGGCAGTAAGGATGGCTACACCTTC. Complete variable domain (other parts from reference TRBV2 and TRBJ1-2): EPEVTQTPSHQVTQMGQEVILRCVPISNHLYFYWYRQILGQKVEFLVSFYNNEISEKSEIFDDQFSVERPDGSNFTLKIRSTKLEDSAMYFCASAGSKDGYTFGSGTRLTVV.

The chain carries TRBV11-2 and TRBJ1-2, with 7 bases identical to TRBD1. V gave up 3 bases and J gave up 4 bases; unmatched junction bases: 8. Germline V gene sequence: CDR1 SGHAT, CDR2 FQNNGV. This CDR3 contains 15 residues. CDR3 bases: TGTGCCAGCAGCTTTGGTAGGGGGCGCAGCTATGGCTACACCTTC. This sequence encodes CASSFGRGRSYGYTF.

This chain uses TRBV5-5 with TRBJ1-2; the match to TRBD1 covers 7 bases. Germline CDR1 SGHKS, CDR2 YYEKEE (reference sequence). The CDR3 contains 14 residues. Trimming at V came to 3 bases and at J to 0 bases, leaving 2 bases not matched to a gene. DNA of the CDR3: TGTGCCAGCAGCTGGGACAGTACTAACTATGGCTACACCTTC. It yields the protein CASSWDSTNYGYTF.

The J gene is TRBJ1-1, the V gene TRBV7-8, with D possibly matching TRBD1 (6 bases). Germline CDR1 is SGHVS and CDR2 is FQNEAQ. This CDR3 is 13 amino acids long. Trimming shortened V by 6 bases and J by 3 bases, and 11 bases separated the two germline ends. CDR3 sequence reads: CASRGALDTEAFF. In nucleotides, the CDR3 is TGTGCCAGCAGGGGGGCCTTGGACACTGAAGCTTTCTTT.

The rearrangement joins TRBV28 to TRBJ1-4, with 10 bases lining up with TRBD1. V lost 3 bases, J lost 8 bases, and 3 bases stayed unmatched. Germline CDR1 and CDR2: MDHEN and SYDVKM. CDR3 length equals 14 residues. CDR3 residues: CASSFLGQGEKLFF. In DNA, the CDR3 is TGTGCCAGCAGTTTTTTGGGACAGGGGGAAAAACTGTTTTTT.

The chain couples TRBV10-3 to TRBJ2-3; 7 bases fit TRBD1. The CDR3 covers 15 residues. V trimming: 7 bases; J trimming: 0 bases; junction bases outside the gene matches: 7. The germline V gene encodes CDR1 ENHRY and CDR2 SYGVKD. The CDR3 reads CAINTRGPSTDTQYF. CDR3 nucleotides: TGTGCCATCAACACTAGGGGGCCTAGCACAGATACGCAGTATTTT.

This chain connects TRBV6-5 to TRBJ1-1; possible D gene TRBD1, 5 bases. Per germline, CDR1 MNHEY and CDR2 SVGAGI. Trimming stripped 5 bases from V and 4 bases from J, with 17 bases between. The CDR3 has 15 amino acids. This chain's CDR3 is CASSPPLPRATEAFF. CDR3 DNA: TGTGCCAGCAGTCCCCCGCTGCCCAGGGCCACTGAAGCTTTCTTT.

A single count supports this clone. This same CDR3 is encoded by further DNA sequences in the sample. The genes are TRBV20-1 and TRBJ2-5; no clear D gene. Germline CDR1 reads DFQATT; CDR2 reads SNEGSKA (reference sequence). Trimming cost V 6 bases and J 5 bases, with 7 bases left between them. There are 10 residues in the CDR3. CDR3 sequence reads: CSAPGETQYF. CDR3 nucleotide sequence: TGCAGTGCACCCGGGGAGACCCAGTACTTC.

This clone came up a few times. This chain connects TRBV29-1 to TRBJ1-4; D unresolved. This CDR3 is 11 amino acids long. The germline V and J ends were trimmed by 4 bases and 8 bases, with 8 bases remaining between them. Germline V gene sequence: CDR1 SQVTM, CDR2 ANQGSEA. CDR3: CSVAREEKLFF. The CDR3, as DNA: TGCAGCGTTGCGAGGGAGGAAAAACTGTTTTTT. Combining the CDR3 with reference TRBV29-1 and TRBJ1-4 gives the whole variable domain SAVISQKPSRDICQRGTSLTIQCQVDSQVTMMFWYRQQPGQSLTLIATANQGSEATYESGFVIDKFPISRPNLTFSTLTVSNMSPEDSSIYLCSVAREEKLFFGSGTQLSVL.

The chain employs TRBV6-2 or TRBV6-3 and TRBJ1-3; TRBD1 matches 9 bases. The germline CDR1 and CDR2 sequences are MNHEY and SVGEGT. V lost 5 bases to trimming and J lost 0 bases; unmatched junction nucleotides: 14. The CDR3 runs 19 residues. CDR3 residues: CASSARDRESYYSGNTIYF. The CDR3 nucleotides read TGTGCCAGCAGTGCCCGGGACAGGGAGTCCTATTACTCTGGAAACACCATATATTTT.

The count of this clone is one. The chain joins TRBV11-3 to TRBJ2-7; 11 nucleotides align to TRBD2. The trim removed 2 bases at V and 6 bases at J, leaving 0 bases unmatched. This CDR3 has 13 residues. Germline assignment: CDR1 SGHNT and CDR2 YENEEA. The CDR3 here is CASSLTSGGEQYF. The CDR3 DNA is TGTGCCAGCAGCTTAACTAGCGGGGGCGAGCAGTACTTC.